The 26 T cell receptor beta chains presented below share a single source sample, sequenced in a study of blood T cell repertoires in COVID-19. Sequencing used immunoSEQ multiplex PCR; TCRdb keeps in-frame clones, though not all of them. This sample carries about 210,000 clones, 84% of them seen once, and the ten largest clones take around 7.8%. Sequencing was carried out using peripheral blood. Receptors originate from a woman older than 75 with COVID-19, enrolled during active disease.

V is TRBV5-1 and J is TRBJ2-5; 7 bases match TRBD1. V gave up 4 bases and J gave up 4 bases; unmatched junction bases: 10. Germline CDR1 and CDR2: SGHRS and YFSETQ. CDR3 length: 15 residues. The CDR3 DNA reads TGCGCCAGCAGCCCCCTGACAGGGCTGAGAGAGACCCAGTACTTC. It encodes CASSPLTGLRETQYF.

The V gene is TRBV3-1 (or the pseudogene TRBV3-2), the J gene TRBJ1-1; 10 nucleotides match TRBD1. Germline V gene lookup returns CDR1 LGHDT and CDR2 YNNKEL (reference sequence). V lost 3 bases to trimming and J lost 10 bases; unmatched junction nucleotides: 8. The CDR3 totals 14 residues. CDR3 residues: CASSHERTGGLAFF. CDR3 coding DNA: TGTGCCAGCAGCCACGAAAGGACAGGGGGTTTAGCTTTCTTT.

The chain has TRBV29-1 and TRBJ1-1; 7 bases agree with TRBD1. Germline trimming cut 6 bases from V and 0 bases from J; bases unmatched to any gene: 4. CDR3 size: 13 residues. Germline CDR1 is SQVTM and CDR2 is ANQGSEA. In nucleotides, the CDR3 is TGCAGCGTCGATACAGGGGTGAACACTGAAGCTTTCTTT. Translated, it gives CSVDTGVNTEAFF.

CDR3 sequence: CASRVGDSHTEAFF. For the CDR3, the DNA is TGTGCCAGCCGGGTGGGCGACAGCCACACTGAAGCTTTCTTT. V is TRBV7-6 and J is TRBJ1-1; possibly TRBD1 for D (5 bases). Germline lookup yields CDR1 SGHVS and CDR2 FNYEAQ. The length of the CDR3 is 14 residues. The V end lost 8 bases, the J end lost 3 bases, and 16 bases lay between the germline ends.

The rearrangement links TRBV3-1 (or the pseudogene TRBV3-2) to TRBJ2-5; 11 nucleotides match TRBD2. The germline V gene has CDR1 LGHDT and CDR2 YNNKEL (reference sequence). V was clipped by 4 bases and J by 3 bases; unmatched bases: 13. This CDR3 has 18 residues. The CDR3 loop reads CASSLGLAASKHKETQYF. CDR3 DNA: TGTGCCAGCAGCCTGGGACTAGCGGCGTCAAAACATAAAGAGACCCAGTACTTC.

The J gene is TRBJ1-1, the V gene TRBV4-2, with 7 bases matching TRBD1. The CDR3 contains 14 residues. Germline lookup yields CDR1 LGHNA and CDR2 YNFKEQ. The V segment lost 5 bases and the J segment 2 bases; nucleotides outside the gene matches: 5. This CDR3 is CASSIQGPNTEAFF. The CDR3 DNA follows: TGTGCCAGCAGCATACAGGGGCCCAACACTGAAGCTTTCTTT.

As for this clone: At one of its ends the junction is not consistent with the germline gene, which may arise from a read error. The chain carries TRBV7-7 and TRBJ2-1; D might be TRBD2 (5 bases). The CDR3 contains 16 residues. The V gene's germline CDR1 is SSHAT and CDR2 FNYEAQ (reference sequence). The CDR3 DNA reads TGTGCTAGCAGCACCGGAGGTTTCCAATCGGCGAGTGAGCAGTTCTTC. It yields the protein CASSTGGFQSASEQFF.

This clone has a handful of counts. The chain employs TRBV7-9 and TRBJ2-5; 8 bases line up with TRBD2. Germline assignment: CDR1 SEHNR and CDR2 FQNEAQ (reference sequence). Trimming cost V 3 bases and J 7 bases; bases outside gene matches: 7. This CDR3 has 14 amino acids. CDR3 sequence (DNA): TGTGCCAGCAGCTTCTACGGGGGGGTTGGGACCCAGTACTTC. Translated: CASSFYGGVGTQYF.

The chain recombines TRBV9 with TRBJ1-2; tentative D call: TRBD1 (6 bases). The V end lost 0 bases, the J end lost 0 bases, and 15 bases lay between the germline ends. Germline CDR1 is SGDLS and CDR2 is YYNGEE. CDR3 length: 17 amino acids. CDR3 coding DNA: TGTGCCAGCAGCGTAGGCGGGGGGCCGGCCGCTAACTATGGCTACACCTTC. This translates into CASSVGGGPAANYGYTF.

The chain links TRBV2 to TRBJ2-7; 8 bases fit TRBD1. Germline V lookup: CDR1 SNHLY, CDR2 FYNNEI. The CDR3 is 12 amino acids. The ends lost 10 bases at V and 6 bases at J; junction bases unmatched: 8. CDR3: CATKGTGSEQYF. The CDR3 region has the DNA TGTGCCACTAAAGGGACAGGCTCCGAGCAGTACTTC.

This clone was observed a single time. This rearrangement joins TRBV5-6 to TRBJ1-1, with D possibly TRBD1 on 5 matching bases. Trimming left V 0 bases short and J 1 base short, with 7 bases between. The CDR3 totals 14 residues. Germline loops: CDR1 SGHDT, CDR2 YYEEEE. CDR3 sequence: CASSLAGGNTEAFF. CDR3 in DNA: TGTGCCAGCAGCTTGGCCGGGGGGAACACTGAAGCTTTCTTT.

In DNA form, the CDR3 reads TGTGCCAGCGGGGAGACAGGGGCCGGAGGCGAGCAGTACTTC. Translation gives CASGETGAGGEQYF. This rearrangement joins TRBV6-6 to TRBJ2-7; 8 bases align to TRBD1. The CDR3 totals 14 residues. The germline V gene encodes CDR1 MNHNY and CDR2 SVGAGI (reference sequence). After removal of 8 bases from V and 6 bases from J, the junction contained 12 bases not matched to a gene.

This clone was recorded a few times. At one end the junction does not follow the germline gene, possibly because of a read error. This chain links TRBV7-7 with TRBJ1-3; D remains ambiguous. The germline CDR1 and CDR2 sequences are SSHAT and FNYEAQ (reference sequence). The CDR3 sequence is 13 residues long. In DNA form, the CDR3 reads TGTGCTAGCAGCGTCGGGTATGGAAACACCATATATTTT. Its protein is CASSVGYGNTIYF.

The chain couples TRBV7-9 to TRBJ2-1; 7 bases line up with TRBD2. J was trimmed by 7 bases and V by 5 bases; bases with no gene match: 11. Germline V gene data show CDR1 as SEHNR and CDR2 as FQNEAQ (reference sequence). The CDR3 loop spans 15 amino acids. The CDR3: CASSLTTSWLNEQFF. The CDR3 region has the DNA TGTGCCAGCAGCCTAACGACTAGCTGGCTGAATGAGCAGTTCTTC.

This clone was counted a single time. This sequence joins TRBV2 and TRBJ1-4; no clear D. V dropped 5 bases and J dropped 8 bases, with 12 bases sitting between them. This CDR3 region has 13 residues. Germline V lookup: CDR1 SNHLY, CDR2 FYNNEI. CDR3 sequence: CASSITVEEKLFF. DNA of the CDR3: TGTGCCAGCAGTATCACAGTAGAAGAAAAACTGTTTTTT.

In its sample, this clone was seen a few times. The DNA of the CDR3 is TGTGCCAGCAGTTTCCGTAGCACCGGGGAGCTGTTTTTT. Protein product: CASSFRSTGELFF. The chain links TRBV27 to TRBJ2-2; D uncertain. Trimming cost V 3 bases and J 4 bases, with 6 bases left between them. This CDR3 has 13 amino acids. CDR1 and CDR2 (germline): MNHEY, SMNVEV (reference sequence).

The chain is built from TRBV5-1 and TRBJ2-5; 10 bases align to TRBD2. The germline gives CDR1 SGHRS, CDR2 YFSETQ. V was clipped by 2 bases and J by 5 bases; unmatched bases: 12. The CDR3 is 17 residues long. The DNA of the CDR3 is TGCGCCAGCAGCTTCCGAGCGGGGGGGCCAAGCCGGGAGACCCAGTACTTC. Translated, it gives CASSFRAGGPSRETQYF.

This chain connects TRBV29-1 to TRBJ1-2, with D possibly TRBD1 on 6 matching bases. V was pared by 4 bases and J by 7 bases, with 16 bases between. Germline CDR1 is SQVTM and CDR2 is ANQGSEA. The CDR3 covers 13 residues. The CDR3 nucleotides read TGCAGCGTTGGATCGGGACAACAAAGTGGCTACACCTTC. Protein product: CSVGSGQQSGYTF.

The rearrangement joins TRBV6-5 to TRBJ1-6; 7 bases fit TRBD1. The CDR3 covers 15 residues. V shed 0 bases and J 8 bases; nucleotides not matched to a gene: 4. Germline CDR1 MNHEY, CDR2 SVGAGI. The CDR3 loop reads CASSYSGQVHSPLHF. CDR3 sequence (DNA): TGTGCCAGCAGTTACTCAGGACAGGTGCATTCACCCCTCCACTTT.

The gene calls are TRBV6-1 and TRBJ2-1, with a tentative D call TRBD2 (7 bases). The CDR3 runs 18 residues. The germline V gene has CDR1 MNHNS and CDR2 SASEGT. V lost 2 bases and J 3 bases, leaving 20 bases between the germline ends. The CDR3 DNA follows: TGTGCCAGCAGTGAATTCAGCAAGGCGGGGGCATTCTACAATGAGCAGTTCTTC. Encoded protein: CASSEFSKAGAFYNEQFF.

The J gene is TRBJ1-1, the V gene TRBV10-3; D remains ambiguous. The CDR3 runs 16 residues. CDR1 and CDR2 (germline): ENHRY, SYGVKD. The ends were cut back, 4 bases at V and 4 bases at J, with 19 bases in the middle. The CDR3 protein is CAISGPNTRGSTEAFF. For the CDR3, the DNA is TGTGCCATCAGTGGACCGAACACACGGGGAAGCACTGAAGCTTTCTTT.

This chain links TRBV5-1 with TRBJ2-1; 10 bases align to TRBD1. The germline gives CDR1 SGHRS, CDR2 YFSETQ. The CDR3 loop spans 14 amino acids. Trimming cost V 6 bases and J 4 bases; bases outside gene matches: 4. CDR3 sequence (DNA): TGCGCCAGCAATCCGGACAGGGGGTACAATGAGCAGTTCTTC. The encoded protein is CASNPDRGYNEQFF.

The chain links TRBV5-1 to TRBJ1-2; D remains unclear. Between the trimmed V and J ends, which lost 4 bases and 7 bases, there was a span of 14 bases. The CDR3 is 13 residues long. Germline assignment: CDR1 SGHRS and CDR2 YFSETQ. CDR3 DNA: TGCGCCAGCAGCCTGGTGCTGGGAGGTGGCTACACCTTC. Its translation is CASSLVLGGGYTF.

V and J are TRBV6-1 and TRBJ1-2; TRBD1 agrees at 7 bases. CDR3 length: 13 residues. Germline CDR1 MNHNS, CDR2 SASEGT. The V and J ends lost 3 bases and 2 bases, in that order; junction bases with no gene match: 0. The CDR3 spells CASSETGNYGYTF. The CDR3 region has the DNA TGTGCCAGCAGTGAGACAGGGAACTATGGCTACACCTTC.

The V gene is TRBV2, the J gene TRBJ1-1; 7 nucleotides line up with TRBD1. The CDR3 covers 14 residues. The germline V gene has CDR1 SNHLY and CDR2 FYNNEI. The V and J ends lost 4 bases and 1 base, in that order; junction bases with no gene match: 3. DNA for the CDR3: TGTGCCAGCAGTGGGGACAGCCCGAACACTGAAGCTTTCTTT. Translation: CASSGDSPNTEAFF.

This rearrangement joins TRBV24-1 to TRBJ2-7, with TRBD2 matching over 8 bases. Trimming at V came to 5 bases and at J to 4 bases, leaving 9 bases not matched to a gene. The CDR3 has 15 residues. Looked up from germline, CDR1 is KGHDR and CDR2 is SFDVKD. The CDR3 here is CATSGGAGGLYEQYF. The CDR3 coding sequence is TGTGCCACCAGTGGGGGTGCGGGAGGATTGTACGAGCAGTACTTC.